What follows are 10 T cell receptor beta chains derived from one specimen sequenced in a study of cytomegalovirus exposure and HLA in healthy donors. PCR was performed using 60 Vbeta and 13 Jbeta primers. Sequenced by immunoSEQ multiplex PCR; TCRdb stores in-frame clones only, minus some. The sample lists under 300,000 clones; approximately 80% were seen once. Input material: PBMCs. The receptors shown here come from a woman aged 55 to 70 in good health and CMV-seropositive.

The chain employs TRBV19 and TRBJ1-2; D perhaps matches TRBD1 (5 bases). The CDR3 consists of 14 residues. Trimming cost V 0 bases and J 0 bases, with 5 bases left between them. Germline CDR1 LNHDA, CDR2 SQIVND (reference sequence). The CDR3 region is CASSIEGPNYGYTF. Written as DNA, the CDR3 is TGTGCCAGTAGTATAGAGGGGCCTAACTATGGCTACACCTTC.

This chain uses TRBV7-9 with TRBJ2-7, with 7 bases aligning to TRBD2. This CDR3 contains 13 residues. The germline CDR1 and CDR2 sequences are SEHNR and FQNEAQ (reference sequence). The CDR3: CSIGTTFTYEQYF. As DNA, the CDR3 is TGTTCCATCGGGACTACCTTTACCTACGAGCAGTACTTC.

The rearrangement links TRBV5-4 to TRBJ2-7, with TRBD2 identical over 8 bases. The germline V gene encodes CDR1 SGHNT and CDR2 YYREEE (reference sequence). The CDR3 is made up of 17 amino acids. The trim removed 4 bases at V and 0 bases at J, leaving 12 bases unmatched. CDR3 in DNA: TGTGCCAGCAGCCCGTACAGCGGGAGTGTTTCCTCCTACGAGCAGTACTTC. This gives the protein CASSPYSGSVSSYEQYF. The full variable domain, completed using reference TRBV5-4 and TRBJ2-7, is ETGVTQSPTHLIKTRGQQVTLRCSSQSGHNTVSWYQQALGQGPQFIFQYYREEENGRGNFPPRFSGLQFPNYSSELNVNALELDDSALYLCASSPYSGSVSSYEQYFGPGTRLTVT.

This chain connects TRBV5-4 to TRBJ2-2; 7 bases agree with TRBD1. The CDR3 runs to 15 residues. V was pared by 4 bases and J by 3 bases, with 6 bases of the junction left unmatched. The V gene's germline CDR1 is SGHNT and CDR2 YYREEE (reference sequence). The CDR3, as DNA: TGTGCCAGCAGCGCAGGGGGTACCTACACCGGGGAGCTGTTTTTT. Translated: CASSAGGTYTGELFF.

The chain combines TRBV6-5 with TRBJ2-3; D may be TRBD1 (6 bases). Germline CDR1 reads MNHEY; CDR2 reads SVGAGI. V lost 7 bases to trimming and J lost 0 bases, with 11 bases between them. CDR3 length: 14 residues. The DNA of the CDR3 is TGTGCCAGCAAACAGGGCTTCAGCACAGATACGCAGTATTTT. Its protein is CASKQGFSTDTQYF.

This chain uses TRBV2 with TRBJ2-1, with 7 positions matching TRBD2. CDR1 is SNHLY, CDR2 FYNNEI, per germline. This CDR3 comprises 14 residues. V was clipped by 7 bases and J by 3 bases; unmatched bases: 6. This CDR3 is CASKPSGYYNEQFF. The DNA of the CDR3 is TGTGCCAGCAAACCTAGCGGATACTACAATGAGCAGTTCTTC.

In this sample, this clone turned up a few times. The chain couples TRBV27 to TRBJ1-4, with D perhaps matching TRBD1 (6 bases). V lost 5 bases, J lost 3 bases, and 19 bases lay in between. The CDR3 consists of 17 residues. From germline, CDR1 is MNHEY and CDR2 SMNVEV (reference sequence). In DNA, the CDR3 is TGTGCCAGCAGTAAAAGAGTCAGGGGAGTTTCTAATGAAAAACTGTTTTTT. Its translation: CASSKRVRGVSNEKLFF. The full variable domain, its missing parts supplied by reference TRBV27 and TRBJ1-4, is EAQVTQNPRYLITVTGKKLTVTCSQNMNHEYMSWYRQDPGLGLRQIYYSMNVEVTDKGDVPEGYKVSRKEKRNFPLILESPSPNQTSLYFCASSKRVRGVSNEKLFFGSGTQLSVL.

This clone has only one observation. CDR3 residues: CSASRDTQYF. CDR3 bases: TGCAGTGCTAGCCGAGATACGCAGTATTTT. J is TRBJ2-3 and V is TRBV20-1; D is unresolved. V was cut by 3 bases and J by 5 bases, with 3 bases left in between. CDR1 DFQATT and CDR2 SNEGSKA come from the germline V gene (reference sequence). The CDR3 consists of 10 residues.

V and J are TRBV2 and TRBJ2-2; D is perhaps TRBD1 (6 bases). CDR1 and CDR2 from the germline V gene are SNHLY and FYNNEI. Deletions cut 10 bases from V and 6 bases from J, with 21 bases between. This CDR3 is built from 15 residues. DNA for the CDR3: TGTGCCACCTCAGCCGGTCAGGGGCCAGCCGGGGAGCTGTTTTTT. Protein product: CATSAGQGPAGELFF. The complete variable domain, with remaining parts taken from reference TRBV2 and TRBJ2-2, reads EPEVTQTPSHQVTQMGQEVILRCVPISNHLYFYWYRQILGQKVEFLVSFYNNEISEKSEIFDDQFSVERPDGSNFTLKIRSTKLEDSAMYFCATSAGQGPAGELFFGEGSRLTVL.

The chain recombines TRBV7-9 with TRBJ2-7, with 13 bases matching TRBD2. The CDR3 extends over 17 amino acids. V lost 5 bases and J lost 0; bases outside the gene matches: 7. Germline-derived CDR1 and CDR2 are SEHNR and FQNEAQ (reference sequence). The CDR3 protein is CASSRTSGSILSYEQYF. CDR3 DNA sequence: TGTGCCAGCAGCCGGACTAGCGGGAGTATACTCTCCTACGAGCAGTACTTC. The full variable domain, completed using reference TRBV7-9 and TRBJ2-7, is DTGVSQNPRHKITKRGQNVTFRCDPISEHNRLYWYRQTLGQGPEFLTYFQNEAQLEKSRLLSDRFSAERPKGSFSTLEIQRTEQGDSAMYLCASSRTSGSILSYEQYFGPGTRLTVT.